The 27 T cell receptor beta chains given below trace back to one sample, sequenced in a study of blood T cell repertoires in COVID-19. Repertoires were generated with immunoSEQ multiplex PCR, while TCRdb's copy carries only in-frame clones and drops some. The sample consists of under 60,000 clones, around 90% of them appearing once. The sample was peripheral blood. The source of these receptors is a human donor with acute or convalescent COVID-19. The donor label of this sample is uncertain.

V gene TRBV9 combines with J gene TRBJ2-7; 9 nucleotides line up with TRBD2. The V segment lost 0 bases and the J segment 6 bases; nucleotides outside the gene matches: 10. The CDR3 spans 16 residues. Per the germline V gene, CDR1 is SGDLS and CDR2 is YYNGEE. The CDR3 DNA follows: TGTGCCAGCAGCGTAGGAATAGCGGGGGATTGGGCCGAGCAGTACGTC. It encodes CASSVGIAGDWAEQYV.

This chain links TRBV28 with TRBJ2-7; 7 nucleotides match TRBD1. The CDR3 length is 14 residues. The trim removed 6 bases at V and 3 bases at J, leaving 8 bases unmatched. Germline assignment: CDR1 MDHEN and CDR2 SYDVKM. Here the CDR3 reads CASSRQGTNYEQYF. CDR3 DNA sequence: TGTGCCAGCAGCAGACAGGGTACGAACTACGAGCAGTACTTC.

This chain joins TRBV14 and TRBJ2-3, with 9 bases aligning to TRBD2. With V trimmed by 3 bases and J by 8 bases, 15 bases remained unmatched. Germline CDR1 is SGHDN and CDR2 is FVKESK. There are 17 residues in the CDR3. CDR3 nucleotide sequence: TGTGCCAGCAGCCATCGGTTAGCGGGGGCCGCGCGAGGTACGCAGTATTTT. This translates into CASSHRLAGAARGTQYF.

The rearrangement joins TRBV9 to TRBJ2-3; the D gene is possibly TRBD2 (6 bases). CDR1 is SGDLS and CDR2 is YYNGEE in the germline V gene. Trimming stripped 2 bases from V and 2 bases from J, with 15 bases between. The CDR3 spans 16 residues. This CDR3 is CASSVHQDYYTDTQYF. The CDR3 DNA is TGTGCCAGCAGCGTCCACCAGGACTACTACACAGATACGCAGTATTTT.

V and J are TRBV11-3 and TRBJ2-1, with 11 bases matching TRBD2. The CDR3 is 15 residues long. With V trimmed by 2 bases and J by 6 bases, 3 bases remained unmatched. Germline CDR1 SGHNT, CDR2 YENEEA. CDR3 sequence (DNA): TGTGCCAGCAGCTTATTAGGGACTAGCGGCAATGAGCAGTTCTTC. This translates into CASSLLGTSGNEQFF.

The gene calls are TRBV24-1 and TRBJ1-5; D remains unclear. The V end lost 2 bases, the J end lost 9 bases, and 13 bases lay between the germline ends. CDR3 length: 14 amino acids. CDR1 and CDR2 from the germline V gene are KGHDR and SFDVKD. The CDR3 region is CATSDSPTSPPQHF. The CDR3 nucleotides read TGTGCCACCAGTGATTCCCCGACATCGCCGCCCCAGCATTTT.

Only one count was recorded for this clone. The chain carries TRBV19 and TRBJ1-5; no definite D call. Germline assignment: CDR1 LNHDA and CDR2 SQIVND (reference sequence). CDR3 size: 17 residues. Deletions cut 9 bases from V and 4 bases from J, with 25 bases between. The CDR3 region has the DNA TGTGCCAGCGAGAAGTCCGCGACACCGCTCCAGAATCAGCCCCAGCATTTT. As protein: CASEKSATPLQNQPQHF.

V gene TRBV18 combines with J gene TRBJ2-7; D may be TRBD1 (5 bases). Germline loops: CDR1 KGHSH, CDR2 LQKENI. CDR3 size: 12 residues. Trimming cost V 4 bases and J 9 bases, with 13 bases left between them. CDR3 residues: CASSQDSVGQYV. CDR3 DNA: TGTGCCAGCTCACAAGACAGCGTCGGGCAGTACGTC.

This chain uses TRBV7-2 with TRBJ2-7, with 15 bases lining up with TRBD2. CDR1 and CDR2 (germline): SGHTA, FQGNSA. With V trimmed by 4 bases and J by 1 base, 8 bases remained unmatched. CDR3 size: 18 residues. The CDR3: CASSSGLAGGKDSYEQYF. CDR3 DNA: TGTGCCAGCAGCTCCGGACTAGCGGGAGGGAAGGATTCCTACGAGCAGTACTTC.

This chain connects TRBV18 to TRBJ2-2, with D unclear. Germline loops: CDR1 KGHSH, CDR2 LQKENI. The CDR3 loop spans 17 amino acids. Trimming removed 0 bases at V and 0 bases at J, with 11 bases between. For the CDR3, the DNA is TGTGCCAGCTCACCACCGAACGGTCACGCGAACACCGGGGAGCTGTTTTTT. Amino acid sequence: CASSPPNGHANTGELFF. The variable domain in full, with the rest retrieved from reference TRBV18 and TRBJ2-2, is NAGVMQNPRHLVRRRGQEARLRCSPMKGHSHVYWYRQLPEEGLKFMVYLQKENIIDESGMPKERFSAEFPKEGPSILRIQQVVRGDSAAYFCASSPPNGHANTGELFFGEGSRLTVL.

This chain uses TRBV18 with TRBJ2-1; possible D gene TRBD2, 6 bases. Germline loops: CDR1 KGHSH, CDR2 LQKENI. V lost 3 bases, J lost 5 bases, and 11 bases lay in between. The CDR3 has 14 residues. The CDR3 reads CASSPSPGDNEQFF. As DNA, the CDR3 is TGTGCCAGCTCACCCTCGCCGGGGGACAATGAGCAGTTCTTC.

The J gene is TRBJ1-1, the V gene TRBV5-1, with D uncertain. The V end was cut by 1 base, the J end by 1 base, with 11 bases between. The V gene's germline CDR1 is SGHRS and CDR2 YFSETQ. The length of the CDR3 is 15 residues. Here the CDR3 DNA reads TGCGCCAGCAGCTTGCCGCGGGTACAGAACACTGAAGCTTTCTTT. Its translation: CASSLPRVQNTEAFF. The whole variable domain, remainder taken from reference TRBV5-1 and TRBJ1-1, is KAGVTQTPRYLIKTRGQQVTLSCSPISGHRSVSWYQQTPGQGLQFLFEYFSETQRNKGNFPGRFSGRQFSNSRSEMNVSTLELGDSALYLCASSLPRVQNTEAFFGQGTRLTVV.

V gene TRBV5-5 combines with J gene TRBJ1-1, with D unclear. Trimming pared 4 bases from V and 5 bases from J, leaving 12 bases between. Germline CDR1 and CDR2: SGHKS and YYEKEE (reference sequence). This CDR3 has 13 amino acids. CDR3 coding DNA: TGTGCCAGCAGCCGACCCCCGAGGACTGAAGCTTTCTTT. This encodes CASSRPPRTEAFF.

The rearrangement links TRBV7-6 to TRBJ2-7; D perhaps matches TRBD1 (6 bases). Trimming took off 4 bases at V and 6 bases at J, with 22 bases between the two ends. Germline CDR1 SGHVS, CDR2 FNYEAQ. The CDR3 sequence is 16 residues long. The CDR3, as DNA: TGTGCCAGCAGCTCAGGCCTCGGACAGACCCAGGGCGAGCAGTACGTC. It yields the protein CASSSGLGQTQGEQYV.

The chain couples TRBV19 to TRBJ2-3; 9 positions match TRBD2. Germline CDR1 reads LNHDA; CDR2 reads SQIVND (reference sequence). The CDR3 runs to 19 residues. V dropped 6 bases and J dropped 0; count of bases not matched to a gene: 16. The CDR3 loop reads CASSIRVRASGASTDTQYF. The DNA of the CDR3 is TGTGCCAGTAGCATAAGGGTAAGGGCTAGCGGGGCGAGCACAGATACGCAGTATTTT.

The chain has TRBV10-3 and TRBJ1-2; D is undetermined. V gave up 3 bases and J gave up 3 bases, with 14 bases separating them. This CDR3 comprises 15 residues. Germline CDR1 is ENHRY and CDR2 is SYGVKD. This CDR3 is CAISEPEAGDYGYTF. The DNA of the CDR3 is TGTGCCATCAGTGAACCCGAAGCGGGTGACTATGGCTACACCTTC.

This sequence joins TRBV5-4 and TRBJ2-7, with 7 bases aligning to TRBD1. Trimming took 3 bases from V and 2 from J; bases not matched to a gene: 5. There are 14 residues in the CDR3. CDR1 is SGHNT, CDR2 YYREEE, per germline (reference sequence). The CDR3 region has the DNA TGTGCCAGCAGCTCAACGACAGGGACCTACGAGCAGTACTTC. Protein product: CASSSTTGTYEQYF.

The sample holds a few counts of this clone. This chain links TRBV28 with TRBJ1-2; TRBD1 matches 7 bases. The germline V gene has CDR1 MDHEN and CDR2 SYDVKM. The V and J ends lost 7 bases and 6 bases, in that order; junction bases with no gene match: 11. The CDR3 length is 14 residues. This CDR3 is CASIPSQGVHGYTF. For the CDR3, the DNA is TGTGCCAGCATACCCTCCCAGGGGGTGCATGGCTACACCTTC.

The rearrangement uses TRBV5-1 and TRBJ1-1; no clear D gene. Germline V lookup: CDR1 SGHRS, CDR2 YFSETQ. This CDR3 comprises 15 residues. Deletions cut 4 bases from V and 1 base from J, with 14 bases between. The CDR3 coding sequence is TGCGCCAGCAGCGCCGACGGACGGGAGAACACTGAAGCTTTCTTT. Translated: CASSADGRENTEAFF.

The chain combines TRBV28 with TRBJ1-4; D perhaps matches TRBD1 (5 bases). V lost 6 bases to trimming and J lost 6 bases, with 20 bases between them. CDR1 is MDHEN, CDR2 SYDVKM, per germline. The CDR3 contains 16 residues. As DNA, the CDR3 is TGTGCCAGCAGCGAATCGGTCGCGGGACGGCATGAAAAACTGTTTTTT. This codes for CASSESVAGRHEKLFF. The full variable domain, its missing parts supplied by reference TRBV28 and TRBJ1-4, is DVKVTQSSRYLVKRTGEKVFLECVQDMDHENMFWYRQDPGLGLRLIYFSYDVKMKEKGDIPEGYSVSREKKERFSLILESASTNQTSMYLCASSESVAGRHEKLFFGSGTQLSVL.

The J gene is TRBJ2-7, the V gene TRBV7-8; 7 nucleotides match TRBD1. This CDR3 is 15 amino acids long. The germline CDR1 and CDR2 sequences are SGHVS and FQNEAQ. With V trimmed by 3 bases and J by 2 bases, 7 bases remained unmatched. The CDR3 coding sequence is TGTGCCAGCAGCTTCCTGACAGGGTCGACCTACGAGCAGTACTTC. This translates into CASSFLTGSTYEQYF.

The CDR3 reads CASSASGSLGTDTQYF. As DNA, the CDR3 is TGTGCCAGCAGCGCAAGCGGGAGTCTGGGCACAGATACGCAGTATTTT. The chain employs TRBV6-4 and TRBJ2-3; 8 bases match TRBD2. The ends lost 6 bases at V and 1 base at J; junction bases unmatched: 9. The germline gives CDR1 MRHNA, CDR2 SNTAGT. CDR3 size: 16 residues.

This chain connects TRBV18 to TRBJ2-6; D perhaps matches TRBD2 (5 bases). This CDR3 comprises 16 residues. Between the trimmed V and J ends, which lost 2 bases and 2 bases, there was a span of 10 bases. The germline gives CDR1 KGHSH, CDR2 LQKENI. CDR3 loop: CASSPRGIPGANVLTF. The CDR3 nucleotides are TGTGCCAGCTCACCAAGAGGGATCCCTGGGGCCAACGTCCTGACTTTC.

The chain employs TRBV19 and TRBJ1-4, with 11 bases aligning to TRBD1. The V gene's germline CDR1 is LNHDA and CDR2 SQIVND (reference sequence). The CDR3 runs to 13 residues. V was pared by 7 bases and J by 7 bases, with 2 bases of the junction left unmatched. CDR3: CASKGTGGEKLFF. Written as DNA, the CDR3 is TGTGCCAGTAAGGGGACAGGGGGTGAAAAACTGTTTTTT.

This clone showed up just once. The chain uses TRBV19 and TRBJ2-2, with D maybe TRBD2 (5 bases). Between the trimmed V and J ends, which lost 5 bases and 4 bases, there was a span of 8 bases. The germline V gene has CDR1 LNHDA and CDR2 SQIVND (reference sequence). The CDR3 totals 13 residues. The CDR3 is CASSSTSTGELFF. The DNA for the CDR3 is TGTGCCAGTAGTTCAACTAGCACCGGGGAGCTGTTTTTT.

The CDR3 sequence: CASKPCSGDTGELFF. The CDR3 DNA is TGTGCCAGCAAACCCTGTTCGGGGGACACCGGGGAGCTGTTTTTT. The rearrangement joins TRBV6-7 to TRBJ2-2, with a weak D call TRBD2 (6 bases). TRBV6-7 is flagged as an ORF with uncertain function. V was cut by 7 bases and J by 3 bases, with 15 bases left in between. This CDR3 has 15 amino acids.

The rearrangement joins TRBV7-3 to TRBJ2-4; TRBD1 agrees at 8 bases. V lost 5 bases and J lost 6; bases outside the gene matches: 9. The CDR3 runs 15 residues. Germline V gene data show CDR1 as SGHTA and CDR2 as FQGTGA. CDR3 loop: CASSPTGAQGNIQYF. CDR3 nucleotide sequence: TGTGCCAGCAGCCCGACAGGGGCCCAAGGAAACATTCAGTACTTC.